What follows are 29 T cell receptor beta chains derived from one specimen sequenced in a study of shared clonotypes between healthy human individuals. Sequenced by immunoSEQ multiplex PCR; TCRdb stores in-frame clones only, minus some. The table lists about 1.1 million clones, more than 75% of them singletons. Sequencing used memory CD4+ T cells from PBMCs. The subset is: CD45RA-negative fraction. Source of these receptors: a young man in good health. Some clones in this sample may be carry-over from other donors' samples.

The chain uses TRBV5-1 and TRBJ2-7; D call uncertain. The CDR3 is made up of 12 amino acids. Germline V gives CDR1 SGHRS, CDR2 YFSETQ. Trimming took off 5 bases at V and 6 bases at J, with 12 bases between the two ends. CDR3 region: CASSLSLGEQYF. For the CDR3, the DNA is TGCGCCAGCAGTCTTTCCCTTGGCGAGCAGTACTTC.

The chain is built from TRBV5-1 and TRBJ1-4; a possible D gene is TRBD1 (5 bases). Germline CDR1 SGHRS, CDR2 YFSETQ. V lost 5 bases and J lost 7, with 9 bases in between. CDR3 size: 12 residues. CDR3 residues: CASRRGAEKLFF. The DNA of the CDR3 is TGCGCCAGCAGACGTGGGGCTGAAAAACTGTTTTTT.

Concerning this clone itself: Other DNA sequences of this sample code for an identical CDR3. The chain combines TRBV5-1 with TRBJ2-5; D might be TRBD1 or TRBD2, each matching 5 bases. Trimming pared 3 bases from V and 3 bases from J, leaving 9 bases between. CDR3 length: 13 residues. Germline-derived CDR1 and CDR2 are SGHRS and YFSETQ. The CDR3 reads CASSSGPEETQYF. The DNA of the CDR3 is TGCGCCAGCAGCTCGGGACCCGAAGAGACCCAGTACTTC.

This clone was picked up a small number of times. The CDR3: CASRNPGGGANQPQHF. The CDR3 DNA is TGTGCCAGCAGAAATCCAGGCGGGGGCGCAAATCAGCCCCAGCATTTT. The gene calls are TRBV28 and TRBJ1-5; possible D gene TRBD1, 6 bases. V lost 6 bases and J lost 4, with 19 bases in between. The CDR3 runs to 16 residues. The V gene's germline CDR1 is MDHEN and CDR2 SYDVKM.

The chain has TRBV5-1 and TRBJ2-3; 8 nucleotides match TRBD1. Germline-derived CDR1 and CDR2 are SGHRS and YFSETQ. The CDR3 spans 16 residues. Trimming took 2 bases from V and 5 from J; bases not matched to a gene: 10. CDR3 residues: CASSLSRTGLGDTQYF. The DNA for the CDR3 is TGCGCCAGCAGCTTATCCAGGACAGGGTTGGGAGATACGCAGTATTTT.

About this clone: This same CDR3 is encoded by further DNA sequences in the sample. The rearrangement joins TRBV11-3 to TRBJ1-1, with D perhaps TRBD1 (5 bases). The V end was cut by 4 bases, the J end by 1 base, with 10 bases between. The CDR3 spans 14 residues. The germline CDR1 and CDR2 sequences are SGHNT and YENEEA. The CDR3 nucleotides are TGTGCCAGCAGCTCCGGGGGTTCGAACACTGAAGCTTTCTTT. It specifies CASSSGGSNTEAFF.

The chain combines TRBV7-2 with TRBJ2-3, with TRBD2 identical over 9 bases. Germline V gives CDR1 SGHTA, CDR2 FQGNSA. With 3 bases clipped from V and 2 bases from J, the junction kept 6 bases outside the gene matches. This CDR3 spans 16 amino acids. CDR3 amino acids: CASSFLSGSLTDTQYF. CDR3 in DNA: TGTGCCAGCAGCTTCCTTAGCGGGAGCCTCACAGATACGCAGTATTTT.

This chain uses TRBV29-1 with TRBJ1-1; no reliable D call. V was cut by 8 bases and J by 3 bases, with 10 bases left in between. CDR1 is SQVTM and CDR2 is ANQGSEA in the germline V gene. The CDR3 runs 11 residues. CDR3: CSMMEYTEAFF. Here the CDR3 DNA reads TGCAGCATGATGGAGTACACTGAAGCTTTCTTT. Filled out from reference TRBV29-1 and TRBJ1-1, the complete variable domain reads SAVISQKPSRDICQRGTSLTIQCQVDSQVTMMFWYRQQPGQSLTLIATANQGSEATYESGFVIDKFPISRPNLTFSTLTVSNMSPEDSSIYLCSMMEYTEAFFGQGTRLTVV.

The chain recombines TRBV6-1 with TRBJ2-3; D is uncertain. Per germline, CDR1 MNHNS and CDR2 SASEGT. The germline V and J ends were trimmed by 3 bases and 4 bases, with 11 bases remaining between them. This CDR3 is 14 amino acids long. The CDR3 region has the DNA TGTGCCAGCAGTGACATCAGCTGGCCAGATACGCAGTATTTT. Its translation: CASSDISWPDTQYF.

This clone was seen only a few times. The same CDR3 can be traced to other DNA sequences in this sample. This chain uses TRBV19 with TRBJ2-6; D tentatively reads TRBD1 or TRBD2 (5 bases each). The CDR3 spans 15 residues. Trimming removed 5 bases at V and 4 bases at J, with 12 bases between. Germline assignment: CDR1 LNHDA and CDR2 SQIVND (reference sequence). The CDR3 region is CASSFSGSGANVLTF. In DNA form, the CDR3 reads TGTGCCAGTAGTTTTTCAGGGAGCGGGGCCAACGTCCTGACTTTC. Complete variable domain (other parts from reference TRBV19 and TRBJ2-6): DGGITQSPKYLFRKEGQNVTLSCEQNLNHDAMYWYRQDPGQGLRLIYYSQIVNDFQKGDIAEGYSVSREKKESFPLTVTSAQKNPTAFYLCASSFSGSGANVLTFGAGSRLTVL.

The gene calls are TRBV19 and TRBJ1-1; D is undetermined. Germline lookup yields CDR1 LNHDA and CDR2 SQIVND (reference sequence). Trimming cost V 3 bases and J 4 bases, with 9 bases left between them. The CDR3 runs 13 residues. Written as DNA, the CDR3 is TGTGCCAGTAGTATTCGGATAGGCACTGAAGCTTTCTTT. Translating it yields CASSIRIGTEAFF.

This clone was counted once. The chain is built from TRBV4-1 and TRBJ2-3; weak D call: TRBD1 (5 bases). This CDR3 contains 16 residues. Looked up from germline, CDR1 is MGHRA and CDR2 is YSYEKL. With 1 base removed from V and 2 bases from J, the gap between germline ends came to 13 bases. DNA for the CDR3: TGCGCCAGCAGCCAAGTTGGTGCAGGGTACACAGATACGCAGTATTTT. Its translation: CASSQVGAGYTDTQYF.

The chain couples TRBV6-5 to TRBJ2-7, with 9 bases that match TRBD2. With 6 bases clipped from V and 3 bases from J, the junction kept 3 bases outside the gene matches. CDR1 and CDR2 (germline): MNHEY, SVGAGI. The CDR3 spans 13 residues. This CDR3 is CASSPSGVYEQYF. CDR3 DNA: TGTGCCAGCAGCCCTAGCGGGGTCTACGAGCAGTACTTC.

The J gene is TRBJ2-7, the V gene TRBV9, with TRBD2 as a possible D gene (6 bases). This CDR3 is 14 amino acids long. The V gene's germline CDR1 is SGDLS and CDR2 YYNGEE. V was cut by 3 bases and J by 7 bases, with 17 bases left in between. The CDR3 spells CASSEDPLGGEQYF. In DNA, the CDR3 is TGTGCCAGCAGCGAGGACCCGTTGGGGGGAGAGCAGTACTTC.

The chain recombines TRBV18 with TRBJ2-2; perhaps TRBD1 as D (6 bases). Trimming removed 3 bases from V and 1 base from J, with 12 bases in between. This CDR3 contains 16 residues. Germline V gene sequence: CDR1 KGHSH, CDR2 LQKENI. The CDR3 here is CASSPFSTGNTGELFF. In DNA form, the CDR3 reads TGTGCCAGCTCACCCTTTTCGACAGGGAACACCGGGGAGCTGTTTTTT.

This clone is a singleton in its sample. This specimen includes other DNA sequences encoding the same CDR3. The chain combines TRBV6-5 with TRBJ1-2; 7 positions match TRBD1. The V and J ends lost 0 bases and 4 bases, in that order; junction bases with no gene match: 2. This CDR3 region has 14 residues. Germline CDR1 is MNHEY and CDR2 is SVGAGI. CDR3 coding DNA: TGTGCCAGCAGTTACTCGGCAGGGGGCTATGGCTACACCTTC. This gives the protein CASSYSAGGYGYTF.

The V gene is TRBV4-2, the J gene TRBJ2-7, with D tentatively TRBD2 (6 bases). In germline, CDR1 is LGHNA, CDR2 YNFKEQ. This CDR3 spans 13 amino acids. V gave up 0 bases and J gave up 11 bases, with 14 bases separating them. DNA for the CDR3: TGTGCCAGCAGCCAAGATCTGAGCGGGTTGGAGTACTTC. Encoded protein: CASSQDLSGLEYF.

V and J are TRBV28 and TRBJ2-5; a weak D match, TRBD1 (5 bases). CDR3 length equals 12 residues. Germline values: CDR1 MDHEN, CDR2 SYDVKM. V lost 10 bases to trimming and J lost 1 base, with 10 bases between them. The CDR3 is CATGAAQETQYF. The CDR3, as DNA: TGTGCCACTGGGGCTGCCCAAGAGACCCAGTACTTC.

On this clone: The same CDR3 also results from other DNA sequences found in this sample. This chain uses TRBV5-1 with TRBJ2-2, with D perhaps TRBD1 (6 bases). The germline gives CDR1 SGHRS, CDR2 YFSETQ. V was clipped by 3 bases and J by 2 bases, with 8 bases between them. This CDR3 has 14 residues. The CDR3 DNA sequence: TGCGCCAGCAGCTGGACAGTCAACACCGGGGAGCTGTTTTTT. Encoded protein: CASSWTVNTGELFF.

As to this clone: A junction end diverges from the germline sequence, so it may reflect a read error. The chain combines TRBV6-1 with TRBJ1-2, with D hard to call. Germline CDR1 MNHNS, CDR2 SASEGT. This CDR3 is built from 8 residues. The DNA for the CDR3 is TGTGCCAGCAGTCAGGACTTTTTC. This codes for CASSQDFF.

In its sample, this clone was seen a few times. This sample also contains other DNA sequences that code for the same CDR3. The chain combines TRBV20-1 with TRBJ2-4, with D possibly being TRBD1 (5 bases). The germline CDR1 and CDR2 sequences are DFQATT and SNEGSKA (reference sequence). V was cut by 2 bases and J by 6 bases, with 5 bases left in between. The length of the CDR3 is 11 residues. CDR3 coding DNA: TGCAGTGCTAGACAGGGAAACATTCAGTACTTC. It translates to CSARQGNIQYF.

The CDR3 spells CASSTPGQLYEQYF. The CDR3 DNA sequence: TGTGCCAGTAGTACTCCGGGACAGCTTTACGAGCAGTACTTC. The chain recombines TRBV19 with TRBJ2-7; 7 nucleotides align to TRBD1. Germline CDR1 is LNHDA and CDR2 is SQIVND (reference sequence). CDR3 length: 14 amino acids. Losses at the gene ends were 4 bases for V and 4 bases for J; bases not matched to a gene: 7. The full variable domain, its missing parts supplied by reference TRBV19 and TRBJ2-7, is DGGITQSPKYLFRKEGQNVTLSCEQNLNHDAMYWYRQDPGQGLRLIYYSQIVNDFQKGDIAEGYSVSREKKESFPLTVTSAQKNPTAFYLCASSTPGQLYEQYFGPGTRLTVT.

This clone was observed a single time. This chain uses TRBV19 with TRBJ2-1; TRBD2 aligns across 7 bases. This CDR3 comprises 16 residues. With V trimmed by 3 bases and J by 9 bases, 14 bases remained unmatched. Germline lookup yields CDR1 LNHDA and CDR2 SQIVND (reference sequence). This chain's CDR3 is CASSMRGGREGGEQFF. CDR3 in DNA: TGTGCCAGTAGTATGCGGGGCGGTAGGGAGGGCGGTGAGCAGTTCTTC.

The chain carries TRBV5-1 and TRBJ2-1; 10 bases line up with TRBD2. CDR3 length: 19 amino acids. Germline-derived CDR1 and CDR2 are SGHRS and YFSETQ. Trimming at V came to 2 bases and at J to 4 bases, leaving 15 bases not matched to a gene. This CDR3 reads CASSLPINLAGGRYNEQFF. CDR3 DNA sequence: TGCGCCAGCAGCTTACCAATTAATTTAGCGGGAGGCCGATACAATGAGCAGTTCTTC.

This chain joins TRBV5-8 and TRBJ1-1, with 10 nucleotides matching TRBD1. Looked up from germline, CDR1 is SGHTS and CDR2 is YDEGEE. This CDR3 comprises 15 residues. Trimming removed 3 bases from V and 5 bases from J; junction bases left unmatched: 7. CDR3 sequence reads: CASSWRDRGLTEAFF. CDR3 nucleotides: TGTGCCAGCAGCTGGAGGGACAGGGGTTTGACTGAAGCTTTCTTT.

CDR3 DNA sequence: TGTGCCAGCAGCTTAGGGGCAGGTTATGAAGCTTTCTTT. Protein: CASSLGAGYEAFF. J is TRBJ1-1 and V is TRBV7-9, with D uncertain. Trimming took 1 base from V and 7 from J, leaving 10 bases between them. The CDR3 has 13 amino acids. The germline CDR1 and CDR2 sequences are SEHNR and FQNEAQ (reference sequence).

The CDR3 loop is CASSTREVAPYEQYF. DNA for the CDR3: TGTGCCAGCAGTACCCGGGAGGTGGCCCCCTACGAGCAGTACTTC. The chain links TRBV2 to TRBJ2-7; 7 nucleotides align to TRBD2. Germline CDR1 is SNHLY and CDR2 is FYNNEI. The CDR3 loop spans 15 amino acids. V lost 5 bases, J lost 2 bases, and 9 bases stayed unmatched.

The gene calls are TRBV6-5 and TRBJ2-6; D call uncertain. Germline CDR1 MNHEY, CDR2 SVGAGI. This CDR3 region has 15 residues. Trimming cost V 4 bases and J 0 bases, with 7 bases left between them. CDR3 in DNA: TGTGCCAGCAGTTCACGGAACTCTGGGGCCAACGTCCTGACTTTC. Protein sequence: CASSSRNSGANVLTF.

This clone was counted ten times or more. Other DNA sequences in the same sample also yield this CDR3. The chain employs TRBV6-6 and TRBJ1-5, with unresolved D. CDR3 length: 12 residues. V lost 5 bases to trimming and J lost 3 bases, with 5 bases between them. Germline V lookup: CDR1 MNHNY, CDR2 SVGAGI (reference sequence). The CDR3 DNA reads as TGTGCCAGCAGTGATCCCAATCAGCCCCAGCATTTT. It is translated as CASSDPNQPQHF.